A selection of T cell receptor beta chains follows, all from one sample in a study of yellow fever vaccine responses in identical twins. Via MiXCR, TCRdb re-called the RT-PCR reads, giving one row per CDR3 protein. This repertoire shows approximately 13,000 distinct CDR3 sequences, approximately 85% found once; its top ten account for approximately 1.5%. The starting material was T cells from blood (PBMCs), unsorted or a sorted subset (not recorded which), obtained before or after yellow fever vaccination (not recorded which). These TCRs come from a woman aged 18-35 years who received the yellow fever vaccine. CDR3s include the opening cysteine and the closing phenylalanine or tryptophan. A D gene is named only where the DNA matches it firmly. For some rows the clone size is stated as once, few or many, or as a class when expanded; others skip it.

-,TRBJ2-1,TRBV6-2/TRBV6-3,TRBD2,TGTGCCAGCAGTTGGACTAGCGGAAGGTACAATGAGCAGTTCTTC,CASSWTSGRYNEQFF
once,TRBJ2-1,TRBV29-1,-,TGCAGCGTTGCTGGGAGTGGTTCCTACAATGAGCAGTTCTTC,CSVAGSGSYNEQFF
-,TRBJ2-7,TRBV13,-,TGTGCCAGCAATATGCAGGGCTACGAGCAGTACTTC,CASNMQGYEQYF
-,TRBJ2-1,TRBV28,-,TGTGCCAGCAGCTTGTCCAGGGGTTACAATGAGCAGTTCTTC,CASSLSRGYNEQFF
-,TRBJ2-5,TRBV12-3/TRBV12-4,TRBD2,TGTGCCAGCAGACGTCCTAGCGGCTGGAAAGAGACCCAGTACTTC,CASRRPSGWKETQYF
-,TRBJ2-1,TRBV7-6,-,TGTGCCAGCAGCTACCGGGACCTCTCGGGCAATGAGCAGTTCTTC,CASSYRDLSGNEQFF
-,TRBJ2-7,TRBV11-1,-,TGTGCCAGCAGCTTAGCGGGGACATCCCACGAGCAGTACTTC,CASSLAGTSHEQYF
-,TRBJ2-7,TRBV11-3,TRBD2,TGTGCCAGCAGCTTAGGACTAGCGGATCTCTACGAGCAGTACTTC,CASSLGLADLYEQYF
few,TRBJ1-5,TRBV13,TRBD1,TGTGCCAGCTCCAGGGGGGCTTATCAGCCCCAGCATTTT,CASSRGAYQPQHF
-,TRBJ2-3,TRBV5-1,-,TGCGCCAGCAGCGGGACGGCAATTTCAGATACGCAGTATTTT,CASSGTAISDTQYF
-,TRBJ2-2,TRBV2,-,TGTGCCAGCAGTCAAGGCCAGGGGATGGTTCGCACCGGGGAGCTGTTTTTT,CASSQGQGMVRTGELFF
-,TRBJ2-1,TRBV12-3/TRBV12-4,TRBD2,TGTGCCAGCAGTCCAGGGACTAGCGGAGACGTTAATGAGCAGTTCTTC,CASSPGTSGDVNEQFF
-,TRBJ2-1,TRBV12-3/TRBV12-4,-,TGTGCCAGCGGACGGGCGGGTGAGCAGTTCTTC,CASGRAGEQFF
-,TRBJ1-6,TRBV5-1,-,TGCGCCAGCAGCTTGGGGATGGGATCACCCCTCCACTTT,CASSLGMGSPLHF
-,TRBJ2-7,TRBV5-1,TRBD1,TGCGCCAGCAGCTTGGGACAAGGACAGGGGAAAAACGAGCAGTACTTC,CASSLGQGQGKNEQYF
once,TRBJ2-7,TRBV28,TRBD1,TGTGCCAGCGCAGACAGGGACACTTCCTACGAGCAGTACTTC,CASADRDTSYEQYF
-,TRBJ2-1,TRBV11-1,-,TGTGCCAGCAGCTTTAGGGGCGCGAGCTCCTACAATGAGCAGTTCTTC,CASSFRGASSYNEQFF
-,TRBJ2-1,TRBV27,-,TGTGCCAGCAGTTTAGGGCACAATGAGCAGTTCTTC,CASSLGHNEQFF
-,TRBJ1-1,TRBV7-6,-,TGTGCCAGCAGCTTCGAGGAGAACACTGAAGCTTTCTTT,CASSFEENTEAFF
-,TRBJ1-1,TRBV6-1,-,TGTGCCAGCAGTCTCGAATTTCTTCGAGCTTTCTTT,CASSLEFLRAFF
few,TRBJ1-1,TRBV29-1,TRBD1,TGCAGCGGTTTCGCCGGGACAGGGGCCGCTGAAGCTTTCTTT,CSGFAGTGAAEAFF
once,TRBJ2-3,TRBV5-1,-,TGCGCCAGCAGCTTGGCCATGAGCACAGATACGCAGTATTTT,CASSLAMSTDTQYF
-,TRBJ1-1,TRBV12-1,-,TGTGCCAGCAGCCTTGCACCCGGGGTCACTGAAGCTTTCTTT,CASSLAPGVTEAFF
-,TRBJ2-1,TRBV4-2,-,TGTGCCAGCAGCCAAAGTGCTGCTGGAGACAATGAGCAGTTCTTC,CASSQSAAGDNEQFF
-,TRBJ2-3,TRBV11-1,TRBD1,TGTGCCAGCAGCCCTCCCCGGCTCCGGCAGGGGGCTATGGATACGCAGTATTTT,CASSPPRLRQGAMDTQYF
-,TRBJ1-3,TRBV18,-,TGTGCCAGCTCGGATGGACAGACTAGAGGAAACACCATATATTTT,CASSDGQTRGNTIYF
once,TRBJ2-7,TRBV7-6,-,TGTGCCAGCAGCTTACGGGCGGACCGCTCCTACGAGCAGTACTTC,CASSLRADRSYEQYF
-,TRBJ2-3,TRBV29-1,TRBD2,TGCAGCGTCGCTTTAGCGGGAAGAGATACGCAGTATTTT,CSVALAGRDTQYF
-,TRBJ2-5,TRBV20-1,-,TGCAGTGCTAGTGTGGGGGAGACCCAGTACTTC,CSASVGETQYF
-,TRBJ2-3,TRBV29-1,-,TGCAGAGTTGCCCAAACAGATACGCAGTATTTT,CRVAQTDTQYF
-,TRBJ2-1,TRBV4-1,TRBD2,TGCGCCAGCAGCCGCCCGACTAGCGGGGGTGGGAATGAGCAGTTCTTC,CASSRPTSGGGNEQFF
-,TRBJ2-3,TRBV7-3,-,TGTGCCAGCAGCTTAACAGGGGGGGAAACAGATACGCAGTATTTT,CASSLTGGETDTQYF
-,TRBJ2-7,TRBV28,-,TGTGCCAGCAGTTTGGGATCGTGGGCCTACGAGCAGTACTTC,CASSLGSWAYEQYF
-,TRBJ2-3,TRBV7-7,TRBD2,TGTGCTAGCAGCCAGGGACTAGCGAACACAGATACGCAGTATTTT,CASSQGLANTDTQYF
-,TRBJ2-7,TRBV7-9,-,TGTGCCAGCAGCTTAGATTCGTCCTACGAGCAGTACTTC,CASSLDSSYEQYF
-,TRBJ2-7,TRBV12-3/TRBV12-4,-,TGTGCCAGCAGTACCGCCTCCTCCTACGAGCAGTACTTC,CASSTASSYEQYF
-,TRBJ2-7,TRBV5-6,-,TGTGCCAGCAGCTTAGCGGGACAGACCTACGAGCAGTACTTC,CASSLAGQTYEQYF
few,TRBJ1-5,TRBV3-1,-,TGTGCCAGCAGCCAAGTAGGCAGTTCGGGGCCCCAGCATTTT,CASSQVGSSGPQHF
-,TRBJ1-1,TRBV10-3,-,TGTGCCATCAGTGCCACATCCGGGGAGGCTTTCTTT,CAISATSGEAFF
few,TRBJ2-1,TRBV29-1,TRBD1,TGCAGCGTCCGACAGGGAAGCAATGAGCAGTTCTTC,CSVRQGSNEQFF
-,TRBJ2-1,TRBV5-5,TRBD1,TGTGCCAGCAGCCCTATCTCCAGGGGGAATGAGCAGTTCTTC,CASSPISRGNEQFF
-,TRBJ2-5,TRBV29-1,-,TGCAGTGTCGCCTTAGGGGCGACCCAGTACTTC,CSVALGATQYF
-,TRBJ2-1,TRBV7-9,TRBD1,TGTGCCAGCAGCCCGACAGGGATGGGTGAGCAGTTCTTC,CASSPTGMGEQFF
-,TRBJ2-1,TRBV2,-,TGTGCCAGCATTCCCGAGACTAGGGGCTTGCACAATGAGCAGTTCTTC,CASIPETRGLHNEQFF
-,TRBJ2-1,TRBV12-3/TRBV12-4,-,TGTGCCAGCATGCACGCTGACAATGAGCAGTTCTTC,CASMHADNEQFF
-,TRBJ2-1,TRBV14,TRBD2,TGTGCCAGCAGCCAAGGGGGACTAGCGGGATATGAGCAGTTCTTC,CASSQGGLAGYEQFF
-,TRBJ2-7,TRBV29-1,TRBD1,TGCAGCGTTGCGGGGACAGGGCTCTACGAGCAGTACTTC,CSVAGTGLYEQYF
-,TRBJ2-4,TRBV23-1,-,TGCGCCAGCAGTCATCGGGCAGCGGAATCCAAAAACATTCAGTACTTC,CASSHRAAESKNIQYF